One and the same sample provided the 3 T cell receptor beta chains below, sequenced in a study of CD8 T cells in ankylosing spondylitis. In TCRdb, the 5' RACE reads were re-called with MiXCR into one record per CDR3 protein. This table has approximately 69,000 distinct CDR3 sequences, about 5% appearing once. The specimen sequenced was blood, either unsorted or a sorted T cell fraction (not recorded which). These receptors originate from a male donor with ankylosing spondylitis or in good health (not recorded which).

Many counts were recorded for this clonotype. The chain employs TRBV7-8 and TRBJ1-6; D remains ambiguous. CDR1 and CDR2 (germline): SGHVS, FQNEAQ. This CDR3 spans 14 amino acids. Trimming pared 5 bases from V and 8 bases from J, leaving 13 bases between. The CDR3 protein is CASSPVVTDSPLHF. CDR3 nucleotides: TGTGCCAGCAGCCCAGTAGTGACGGATTCACCCCTCCACTTT.

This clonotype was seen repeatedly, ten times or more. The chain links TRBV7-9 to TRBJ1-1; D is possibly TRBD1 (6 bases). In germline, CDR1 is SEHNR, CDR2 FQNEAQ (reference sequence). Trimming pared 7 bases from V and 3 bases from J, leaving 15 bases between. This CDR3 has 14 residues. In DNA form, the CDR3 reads TGTGCCAGCAACCAAATAGGGGGTCACACTGAAGCTTTCTTT. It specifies CASNQIGGHTEAFF.

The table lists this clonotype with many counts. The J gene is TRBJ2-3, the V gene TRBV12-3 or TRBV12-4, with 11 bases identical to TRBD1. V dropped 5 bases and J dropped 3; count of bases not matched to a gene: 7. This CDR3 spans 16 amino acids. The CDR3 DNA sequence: TGTGCCAGCAGTGCCGCTGGACAGGGGGCTACAGATACGCAGTATTTT. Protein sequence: CASSAAGQGATDTQYF.